The next 27 T cell receptor beta chains were all read from a single sample in a study of blood T cell repertoires in COVID-19. Using immunoSEQ multiplex PCR, the repertoire was profiled, and TCRdb retains in-frame clones only, with some absent. The sample contains about 250,000 clones, about 80% of which appear only once. The specimen sequenced was peripheral blood. All receptors come from a man older than 75 with acute or convalescent COVID-19.

The chain carries TRBV28 and TRBJ1-2, with TRBD1 matching over 8 bases. The CDR3 runs 14 residues. V lost 8 bases, J lost 2 bases, and 7 bases stayed unmatched. In germline, CDR1 is MDHEN, CDR2 SYDVKM. CDR3 residues: CASWGTGGNYGYTF. The CDR3 DNA reads TGTGCCAGCTGGGGGACAGGTGGAAACTATGGCTACACCTTC.

The V gene is TRBV28, the J gene TRBJ2-7; D is possibly TRBD1 (6 bases). V was trimmed by 1 base and J by 4 bases, leaving 8 bases between them. CDR1 is MDHEN and CDR2 is SYDVKM in the germline V gene. The length of the CDR3 is 13 residues. The CDR3 region has the DNA TGTGCCAGCAGTTTATTGGACAGATACGAGCAGTACTTC. Translating gives CASSLLDRYEQYF. Variable domain in full (rest from reference TRBV28 and TRBJ2-7): DVKVTQSSRYLVKRTGEKVFLECVQDMDHENMFWYRQDPGLGLRLIYFSYDVKMKEKGDIPEGYSVSREKKERFSLILESASTNQTSMYLCASSLLDRYEQYFGPGTRLTVT.

This rearrangement joins TRBV3-1 (or the pseudogene TRBV3-2) to TRBJ2-5; 10 bases fit TRBD2. The CDR3 spans 14 residues. The germline V gene has CDR1 LGHDT and CDR2 YNNKEL (reference sequence). The J segment lost 4 bases and the V segment lost 8 bases, leaving 7 bases of the junction unmatched. The DNA for the CDR3 is TGTGCCAGCGGTGCACTAGCGGGGTCAGAGACCCAGTACTTC. Translated: CASGALAGSETQYF.

This clone appeared a few times. The chain uses TRBV25-1 and TRBJ1-2; D might be TRBD1 (5 bases). V shed 3 bases and J shed 3 bases, with 11 bases lying between them. CDR3 length: 14 residues. Germline CDR1 is MGHDK and CDR2 is SYGVNS. The DNA for the CDR3 is TGTGCCAGCAGTGATCATCAGGGCTACTATGGCTACACCTTC. Its translation is CASSDHQGYYGYTF.

CDR3 sequence reads: CASTPTGPYNEQFF. CDR3 sequence (DNA): TGCGCCAGCACCCCGACAGGGCCCTACAATGAGCAGTTCTTC. This chain connects TRBV5-1 to TRBJ2-1; 7 bases line up with TRBD1. CDR1 is SGHRS, CDR2 YFSETQ, per germline. The CDR3 loop spans 14 amino acids. Losses at the gene ends were 6 bases for V and 2 bases for J; bases not matched to a gene: 5. The whole variable domain, filled in from reference TRBV5-1 and TRBJ2-1, reads KAGVTQTPRYLIKTRGQQVTLSCSPISGHRSVSWYQQTPGQGLQFLFEYFSETQRNKGNFPGRFSGRQFSNSRSEMNVSTLELGDSALYLCASTPTGPYNEQFFGPGTRLTVL.

This CDR3 reads CASSFRTSGDFSEQYF. In DNA form, the CDR3 reads TGCGCCAGCAGCTTCAGGACTAGCGGGGACTTCTCCGAGCAGTACTTC. V usage is TRBV5-1 and J usage is TRBJ2-7; 12 bases are shared with TRBD2. The germline CDR1 and CDR2 sequences are SGHRS and YFSETQ. V was pared by 2 bases and J by 6 bases, with 9 bases of the junction left unmatched. The CDR3 has 16 residues.

The V and J genes are TRBV24-1 and TRBJ2-3, with D unresolved. V shed 4 bases and J shed 2 bases, with 6 bases lying between them. In germline, CDR1 is KGHDR, CDR2 SFDVKD. This CDR3 is built from 13 residues. The CDR3 loop is CATSDFPTDTQYF. As DNA, the CDR3 is TGTGCCACCAGTGACTTTCCCACAGATACGCAGTATTTT.

The genes are TRBV3-1 (or the pseudogene TRBV3-2) and TRBJ1-2; D unclear. CDR3 size: 15 residues. Per germline, CDR1 LGHDT and CDR2 YNNKEL (reference sequence). The V end was cut by 0 bases, the J end by 2 bases, with 10 bases between. The CDR3 region has the DNA TGTGCCAGCAGCCAAGATCGCAGGCAGAACTATGGCTACACCTTC. It specifies CASSQDRRQNYGYTF.

The DNA of the CDR3 is TGTGCCACCAGTGATCCCCTCAGGGGCCGGGAGACCCAGTACTTC. Its protein product is CATSDPLRGRETQYF. The chain couples TRBV24-1 to TRBJ2-5; tentative D call: TRBD1 (6 bases). CDR3 size: 15 residues. CDR1 and CDR2 (germline): KGHDR, SFDVKD. The V and J ends lost 3 bases and 5 bases respectively, with 15 bases between them.

The chain couples TRBV20-1 to TRBJ2-7, with 8 bases aligning to TRBD1. The junction had 6 bases not matched to a gene; V was cut back by 3 bases and J by 2 bases. CDR3 length: 14 amino acids. Germline V CDR1 and CDR2: DFQATT, SNEGSKA (reference sequence). DNA of the CDR3: TGCAGTGCTAGTTCCGGGACAGGTCCCTACGAGCAGTACTTC. This codes for CSASSGTGPYEQYF.

The chain combines TRBV6-6 with TRBJ1-1; D may be TRBD1 (5 bases). The CDR3 runs to 14 residues. The V end lost 6 bases, the J end lost 5 bases, and 16 bases lay between the germline ends. Per the germline V gene, CDR1 is MNHNY and CDR2 is SVGAGI (reference sequence). The CDR3 coding sequence is TGTGCCAGCAGGGGGGGGGAGGGTTTAACTGAAGCTTTCTTT. Its translation: CASRGGEGLTEAFF.

This clone was recorded a few times. V and J are TRBV24-1 and TRBJ2-7; D is unclear. Germline loops: CDR1 KGHDR, CDR2 SFDVKD. Trimming took off 6 bases at V and 4 bases at J, with 18 bases between the two ends. The CDR3 contains 15 residues. The DNA of the CDR3 is TGTGCCACCAGTATGAGATGCCAGGCCTGTTACGAGCAGTACTTC. Protein: CATSMRCQACYEQYF.

The rearrangement joins TRBV6-5 to TRBJ2-2; 7 positions agree with TRBD1. After removal of 5 bases from V and 5 bases from J, the junction contained 8 bases not matched to a gene. Germline CDR1 and CDR2: MNHEY and SVGAGI. This CDR3 region has 15 residues. For the CDR3, the DNA is TGTGCCAGCAGTCCGCGACAGGGATGGACCGGGGAGCTGTTTTTT. Amino acids: CASSPRQGWTGELFF.

This clone was observed once. At one end, the junction sequence differs from germline, possibly due to a read error. The rearrangement joins TRBV18 to TRBJ2-7; tentatively, D is TRBD1 (5 bases). Germline values: CDR1 KGHSH, CDR2 LQKENI. This CDR3 is built from 13 residues. CDR3 bases: TGTGCCAGCGCACCTCAGGGCTCCTACGAGCAGTACTTC. Its translation: CASAPQGSYEQYF.

In its sample, this clone was seen once. The chain is built from TRBV7-2 and TRBJ1-2; no reliable D call. V was trimmed by 2 bases and J by 8 bases, leaving 12 bases between them. This CDR3 has 13 amino acids. From germline, CDR1 is SGHTA and CDR2 FQGNSA. This chain's CDR3 is CASSLLEGSGYTF. Here the CDR3 DNA reads TGTGCCAGCAGCTTATTGGAGGGATCCGGCTACACCTTC.

V gene TRBV5-1 combines with J gene TRBJ2-1, with 7 bases lining up with TRBD1. The CDR3 covers 18 residues. Germline V gene data show CDR1 as SGHRS and CDR2 as YFSETQ. After removal of 1 base from V and 7 bases from J, the junction contained 17 bases not matched to a gene. The CDR3 region is CASSLSTGRETRVNEQFF. The CDR3 DNA follows: TGCGCCAGCAGCTTGTCGACAGGGAGAGAAACTAGAGTTAATGAGCAGTTCTTC.

CDR3 residues: CASSQGTQSSLGPYGYTF. CDR3 sequence (DNA): TGTGCCAGCAGCCAAGGGACACAAAGCTCCCTAGGGCCCTATGGCTACACCTTC. This chain joins TRBV4-2 and TRBJ1-2; TRBD1 is a possible D gene (5 bases). From germline, CDR1 is LGHNA and CDR2 YNFKEQ. The CDR3 runs 18 residues. V gave up 1 base and J gave up 4 bases, with 22 bases separating them.

In regard to this clone: An end of the junction differs from the germline gene, which may be a read error. The V gene is TRBV27, the J gene TRBJ2-7, with TRBD1 identical over 7 bases. Germline V gene sequence: CDR1 MNHEY, CDR2 SMNVEV (reference sequence). This CDR3 region has 12 residues. Here the CDR3 DNA reads TGTGCCAGCAGTTCAGGGGGTAGGAGTTGGAACTTC. Translating it yields CASSSGGRSWNF.

This clone was seen only a few times. This chain links TRBV30 with TRBJ1-1; D not resolved. CDR1 is GTSNPN and CDR2 is SVGIG in the germline V gene (reference sequence). V was cut by 2 bases and J by 4 bases, with 8 bases left in between. CDR3 length: 12 amino acids. The CDR3 is CAWSRRATEAFF. The DNA for the CDR3 is TGTGCCTGGAGTAGGAGGGCCACTGAAGCTTTCTTT.

This chain links TRBV6-5 with TRBJ2-2, with a possible D match to TRBD1 (6 bases). CDR1 and CDR2 from the germline V gene are MNHEY and SVGAGI. Trimming removed 8 bases from V and 5 bases from J, with 9 bases in between. The CDR3 has 12 amino acids. CDR3 loop: CASRTGTGELFF. Here the CDR3 DNA reads TGTGCCAGCCGAACAGGGACCGGGGAGCTGTTTTTT.

The rearrangement links TRBV2 to TRBJ1-4, with D hard to call. The CDR3 consists of 14 residues. The V gene's germline CDR1 is SNHLY and CDR2 FYNNEI. The V end lost 7 bases, the J end lost 2 bases, and 11 bases lay between the germline ends. The CDR3 coding sequence is TGTGCCAGCACACGGGGTGCCACTAATGAAAAACTGTTTTTT. As protein: CASTRGATNEKLFF.

The rearrangement links TRBV2 to TRBJ1-2; maybe TRBD1 (5 bases). Between the trimmed V and J ends, which lost 6 bases and 1 base, there was a span of 9 bases. The CDR3 covers 13 residues. Germline V gene lookup returns CDR1 SNHLY and CDR2 FYNNEI. CDR3 bases: TGTGCCAGCAGACTCGACAGTAACTATGGCTACACCTTC. Translation gives CASRLDSNYGYTF.

The chain recombines TRBV5-1 with TRBJ1-2; D perhaps matches TRBD1 (5 bases). The CDR3 contains 17 residues. V lost 3 bases to trimming and J lost 1 base, with 19 bases between them. Germline CDR1 and CDR2: SGHRS and YFSETQ. The CDR3 sequence: CASSSGLRGDYNYGYTF. In DNA, the CDR3 is TGCGCCAGCAGCTCGGGACTCCGGGGGGATTATAACTATGGCTACACCTTC. Variable domain in full (rest from reference TRBV5-1 and TRBJ1-2): KAGVTQTPRYLIKTRGQQVTLSCSPISGHRSVSWYQQTPGQGLQFLFEYFSETQRNKGNFPGRFSGRQFSNSRSEMNVSTLELGDSALYLCASSSGLRGDYNYGYTFGSGTRLTVV.

This sequence joins TRBV10-1 and TRBJ1-1, with TRBD1 as a possible D gene (6 bases). This CDR3 contains 15 residues. Germline V lookup: CDR1 WNHNN, CDR2 SYGVQD (reference sequence). V was cut by 3 bases and J by 1 base, with 12 bases left in between. This chain's CDR3 is CASSETLGQNTEAFF. The CDR3 DNA is TGCGCCAGCAGTGAAACGCTGGGACAGAACACTGAAGCTTTCTTT.

The V gene is TRBV6-5, the J gene TRBJ2-2; 8 bases agree with TRBD1. The CDR3 is 16 amino acids. V was pared by 0 bases and J by 5 bases, with 5 bases of the junction left unmatched. The germline V gene has CDR1 MNHEY and CDR2 SVGAGI. The CDR3 DNA follows: TGTGCCAGCAGTTACTCGGACAGGGTAAAAACCGGGGAGCTGTTTTTT. It is translated as CASSYSDRVKTGELFF.

V is TRBV6-5 and J is TRBJ2-1; 7 positions match TRBD1. This CDR3 has 14 amino acids. CDR1 is MNHEY, CDR2 SVGAGI, per germline. V lost 6 bases to trimming and J lost 2 bases; unmatched junction nucleotides: 4. The CDR3 here is CASRGQSPYNEQFF. CDR3 bases: TGTGCCAGCAGGGGACAGAGCCCCTACAATGAGCAGTTCTTC.

This clone was detected only a few times. The chain has TRBV9 and TRBJ2-7; D perhaps matches TRBD2 (5 bases). The CDR3 covers 15 residues. The germline V gene has CDR1 SGDLS and CDR2 YYNGEE. V was trimmed by 0 bases and J by 0 bases, leaving 10 bases between them. The CDR3 reads CASSVEMGSSYEQYF. DNA for the CDR3: TGTGCCAGCAGCGTAGAAATGGGGAGCTCCTACGAGCAGTACTTC.